Listed here are 25 T cell receptor beta chains from one sample, sequenced in a study of shared clonotypes between healthy human individuals. TCRdb's table, derived via immunoSEQ multiplex PCR, lists solely in-frame clones and lacks some. The sample includes about 96,000 clones, approximately 44% of them seen just once. The specimen sequenced was PBMCs. Source of these receptors: a woman in her forties in good health. Some clones in this sample may be carry-over from other donors' samples.

This clone appeared many times. This chain uses TRBV4-2 with TRBJ2-3, with 13 bases identical to TRBD2. This CDR3 comprises 15 residues. CDR1 is LGHNA and CDR2 is YNFKEQ in the germline V gene. V trimming: 1 base; J trimming: 7 bases; junction bases outside the gene matches: 2. The CDR3 DNA is TGTGCCAGCAGCCAAGGGACTAGCGGGAGAAATACGCAGTATTTT. Translating it yields CASSQGTSGRNTQYF.

The chain couples TRBV6-5 to TRBJ1-1, with 7 bases lining up with TRBD1. Germline lookup yields CDR1 MNHEY and CDR2 SVGAGI. The CDR3 consists of 14 residues. Trimming cost V 2 bases and J 1 base; bases outside gene matches: 1. This CDR3 reads CASSYGTANTEAFF. The CDR3, as DNA: TGTGCCAGCAGTTACGGGACAGCGAACACTGAAGCTTTCTTT.

A note on this clone: This likely came from a read error, as a far larger clone is one base away. This chain connects TRBV11-3 to TRBJ1-1; D is possibly TRBD1 (6 bases). The V end lost 5 bases, the J end lost 0 bases, and 7 bases lay between the germline ends. The V gene's germline CDR1 is SGHNT and CDR2 YENEEA. This CDR3 comprises 13 residues. The CDR3 nucleotides are TGTGCCAGCAGCCGACAGGTGAACACTGAAGCTTTCTTT. It codes for CASSRQVNTEAFF.

This clone was seen a few times. The genes are TRBV10-3 and TRBJ2-2; D may be TRBD2 (6 bases). Trimming took off 10 bases at V and 7 bases at J, with 16 bases between the two ends. CDR1 is ENHRY, CDR2 SYGVKD, per germline. The CDR3 contains 13 residues. This CDR3 reads CATGDPPGGELFF. The CDR3 bases are TGTGCCACGGGGGACCCGCCGGGCGGGGAGCTGTTTTTT.

This clone was found many times. The rearrangement uses TRBV18 and TRBJ2-1, with TRBD2 as a possible D gene (5 bases). The CDR3 runs to 15 residues. The V and J ends lost 2 bases and 8 bases respectively, with 16 bases between them. The germline gives CDR1 KGHSH, CDR2 LQKENI. Here the CDR3 reads CASSPTPRERHEQFF. In nucleotides, the CDR3 is TGTGCCAGCTCACCAACCCCCCGGGAACGACATGAGCAGTTCTTC.

This clone has at least ten counts. V gene TRBV28 combines with J gene TRBJ2-1; D may be TRBD2 (6 bases). Per germline, CDR1 MDHEN and CDR2 SYDVKM. This CDR3 comprises 15 residues. V was clipped by 8 bases and J by 4 bases, with 18 bases between them. CDR3 sequence (DNA): TGTGCCAGCGGGACCCCCAGGACTATGTACAATGAGCAGTTCTTC. As protein: CASGTPRTMYNEQFF. The whole variable domain, filled in from reference TRBV28 and TRBJ2-1, reads DVKVTQSSRYLVKRTGEKVFLECVQDMDHENMFWYRQDPGLGLRLIYFSYDVKMKEKGDIPEGYSVSREKKERFSLILESASTNQTSMYLCASGTPRTMYNEQFFGPGTRLTVL.

The rearrangement joins TRBV6-1 to TRBJ2-7; the D is unclear. V was shortened by 2 bases and J by 6 bases, with 11 bases between the two germline ends. The CDR3 runs to 13 residues. Germline V gene lookup returns CDR1 MNHNS and CDR2 SASEGT. In DNA, the CDR3 is TGTGCCAGCAGTGAACTGGGGTCTGGCGAGCAGTACTTC. It codes for CASSELGSGEQYF.

In the case of this clone: It is likely a read error: a sequence one base away is far more abundant. The genes are TRBV6-1 and TRBJ2-7; D ambiguous. Germline V gene sequence: CDR1 MNHNS, CDR2 SASEGT. Trimming cost V 4 bases and J 4 bases, with 5 bases left between them. This CDR3 is built from 11 residues. CDR3 protein: CASSGRYEQYF. Here the CDR3 DNA reads TGTGCCAGCAGTGGTAGGTACGAGCAGTACTTC.

This clone showed up just once. This chain links TRBV9 with TRBJ2-3; perhaps TRBD2 as D (6 bases). V was shortened by 4 bases and J by 1 base, with 10 bases between the two germline ends. This CDR3 is 14 amino acids long. The germline V gene encodes CDR1 SGDLS and CDR2 YYNGEE. CDR3 in DNA: TGTGCCAGCAGCTCCCCTAGCGGCACAGATACGCAGTATTTT. It is translated as CASSSPSGTDTQYF.

This clone appeared a few times. Within the sample, other DNA sequences also encode this same CDR3. V and J are TRBV30 and TRBJ2-5; tentative D call: TRBD1 (6 bases). V lost 2 bases to trimming and J lost 1 base, with 8 bases between them. Germline V gives CDR1 GTSNPN, CDR2 SVGIG (reference sequence). The CDR3 length is 13 residues. In DNA form, the CDR3 reads TGTGCCTGGAGTCCAGGGGCCCAAGAGACCCAGTACTTC. It encodes CAWSPGAQETQYF.

The chain has TRBV4-1 and TRBJ2-7; TRBD1 is a possible D gene (7 bases). V gave up 2 bases and J gave up 3 bases, with 17 bases separating them. There are 16 residues in the CDR3. CDR1 and CDR2 (germline): MGHRA, YSYEKL. The CDR3 reads CASSQPGRTGDYEQYF. In DNA form, the CDR3 reads TGCGCCAGCAGCCAACCAGGGAGGACAGGCGACTACGAGCAGTACTTC.

The sample holds a few counts of this clone. This sample includes further DNA sequences coding for the same CDR3. CDR3 sequence: CASSPPGFGYTF. DNA of the CDR3: TGTGCCAGCTCACCACCAGGGTTTGGCTACACCTTC. This chain joins TRBV18 and TRBJ1-2; the D is unclear. Between the trimmed V and J ends, which lost 0 bases and 7 bases, there was a span of 6 bases. The CDR3 length is 12 residues. Per germline, CDR1 KGHSH and CDR2 LQKENI.

The V and J genes are TRBV7-9 and TRBJ2-5, with D possibly TRBD1 on 6 matching bases. The germline V gene encodes CDR1 SEHNR and CDR2 FQNEAQ (reference sequence). The CDR3 has 15 residues. The V end lost 4 bases, the J end lost 3 bases, and 15 bases lay between the germline ends. The CDR3 coding sequence is TGTGCCAGCAGCTCACAGGGCTCGGGCAAAGAGACCCAGTACTTC. As protein: CASSSQGSGKETQYF. Full variable domain (remainder filled in from reference TRBV7-9 and TRBJ2-5): DTGVSQNPRHKITKRGQNVTFRCDPISEHNRLYWYRQTLGQGPEFLTYFQNEAQLEKSRLLSDRFSAERPKGSFSTLEIQRTEQGDSAMYLCASSSQGSGKETQYFGPGTRLLVL.

The chain has TRBV5-5 and TRBJ2-3; D gene ambiguous. The CDR3 contains 15 residues. V shed 1 base and J shed 1 base, with 10 bases lying between them. The germline gives CDR1 SGHKS, CDR2 YYEKEE (reference sequence). The CDR3 loop reads CASSLSLGRTDTQYF. CDR3 nucleotides: TGTGCCAGCAGCTTGTCCCTAGGCCGCACAGATACGCAGTATTTT.

The chain combines TRBV4-1 with TRBJ2-6, with D hard to call. V shed 1 base and J shed 0 bases, with 4 bases lying between them. The CDR3 runs to 15 residues. Germline CDR1 reads MGHRA; CDR2 reads YSYEKL. In DNA form, the CDR3 reads TGCGCCAGCAGCCAAGGCAGCTCTGGGGCCAACGTCCTGACTTTC. As protein: CASSQGSSGANVLTF.

This clone showed up many times. V usage is TRBV15 and J usage is TRBJ2-3, with 9 bases lining up with TRBD2. The CDR3 is 15 amino acids. Germline V gene sequence: CDR1 LNHNV, CDR2 YYDKDF (reference sequence). The J segment lost 4 bases and the V segment lost 6 bases, leaving 8 bases of the junction unmatched. The DNA of the CDR3 is TGTGCCACCAGTATCGGCGGGGGGGAGGCAGATACGCAGTATTTT. This codes for CATSIGGGEADTQYF. The full variable domain, rest sourced from reference TRBV15 and TRBJ2-3, is DAMVIQNPRYQVTQFGKPVTLSCSQTLNHNVMYWYQQKSSQAPKLLFHYYDKDFNNEADTPDNFQSRRPNTSFCFLDIRSPGLGDTAMYLCATSIGGGEADTQYFGPGTRLTVL.

V gene TRBV5-8 combines with J gene TRBJ1-4; D might be TRBD1 (5 bases). Looked up from germline, CDR1 is SGHTS and CDR2 is YDEGEE. V lost 1 base and J lost 10, with 14 bases in between. The CDR3 is 14 amino acids. CDR3 nucleotides: TGTGCCAGCAGCTTGTTCTCGGACAAGGGAAAACTGTTTTTT. As protein: CASSLFSDKGKLFF.

This clone was picked up many times. The rearrangement links TRBV27 to TRBJ2-2; TRBD2 matches at 9 bases. V was pared by 4 bases and J by 5 bases, with 11 bases of the junction left unmatched. Germline-derived CDR1 and CDR2 are MNHEY and SMNVEV (reference sequence). CDR3 length equals 17 residues. CDR3 protein: CASSSPSGERWTGELFF. CDR3 nucleotides: TGTGCCAGCAGTTCCCCTAGCGGGGAGAGGTGGACCGGGGAGCTGTTTTTT.

This clone was observed a few times. V usage is TRBV29-1 and J usage is TRBJ2-3; TRBD1 is a possible D gene (6 bases). CDR3 length equals 13 residues. In germline, CDR1 is SQVTM, CDR2 ANQGSEA. V lost 7 bases and J 2 bases, leaving 13 bases between the germline ends. The chain's CDR3 is CSATGTNTDTQYF. CDR3 sequence (DNA): TGCAGCGCCACCGGGACAAACACAGATACGCAGTATTTT.

CDR3 sequence reads: CAWGALYEQYF. The CDR3 DNA reads as TGTGCCTGGGGGGCGTTATACGAGCAGTACTTC. J is TRBJ2-5 and V is TRBV30, with D perhaps TRBD1 (5 bases). The J call is in doubt because the DNA end fits TRBJ2-7 better. The CDR3 is 11 amino acids. The germline V gene has CDR1 GTSNPN and CDR2 SVGIG (reference sequence).

This sequence joins TRBV28 and TRBJ2-1, with a tentative D call TRBD2 (5 bases). The V and J ends lost 8 bases and 8 bases respectively, with 22 bases between them. Germline V gene data show CDR1 as MDHEN and CDR2 as SYDVKM. This CDR3 region has 15 residues. DNA for the CDR3: TGTGCCAGCTCCCCCCACGGGGATCTGGTACATGAGCAGTTCTTC. It specifies CASSPHGDLVHEQFF.

The rearrangement joins TRBV19 to TRBJ2-5; TRBD2 agrees at 7 bases. The J call is uncertain, as TRBJ2-7 better fits the DNA end. Germline assignment: CDR1 LNHDA and CDR2 SQIVND (reference sequence). CDR3 length: 11 residues. In DNA, the CDR3 is TGTGCCACCCGGGGCGGGGGCGAGCAGTACTTC. Translated, it gives CATRGGGEQYF.

This chain uses TRBV5-4 with TRBJ2-3; TRBD2 matches at 11 bases. From germline, CDR1 is SGHNT and CDR2 YYREEE (reference sequence). The CDR3 is 17 residues long. J gave up 2 bases and V 4 bases, and 9 bases lay outside the gene matches. The CDR3 region is CASSLRLAGTNTDTQYF. DNA for the CDR3: TGTGCCAGCAGCCTGCGACTAGCGGGGACCAACACAGATACGCAGTATTTT.

This chain links TRBV6-1 with TRBJ1-5; D is undetermined. Germline CDR1 reads MNHNS; CDR2 reads SASEGT. The length of the CDR3 is 13 residues. The germline V and J ends were trimmed by 8 bases and 4 bases, with 12 bases remaining between them. CDR3 DNA: TGTGCCAGCGGGGAAGGGTTAAATCAGCCCCAGCATTTT. It is translated as CASGEGLNQPQHF.

The chain combines TRBV9 with TRBJ1-3; no clear D. The closer fit of TRBJ2-2 to the DNA end suggests the J call may be wrong. Germline CDR1 and CDR2: SGDLS and YYNGEE. This CDR3 comprises 15 residues. The CDR3 loop reads CASSARMEHTGELFF. In nucleotides, the CDR3 is TGTGCCAGCAGCGCCAGGATGGAACACACCGGGGAGCTGTTTTTT.